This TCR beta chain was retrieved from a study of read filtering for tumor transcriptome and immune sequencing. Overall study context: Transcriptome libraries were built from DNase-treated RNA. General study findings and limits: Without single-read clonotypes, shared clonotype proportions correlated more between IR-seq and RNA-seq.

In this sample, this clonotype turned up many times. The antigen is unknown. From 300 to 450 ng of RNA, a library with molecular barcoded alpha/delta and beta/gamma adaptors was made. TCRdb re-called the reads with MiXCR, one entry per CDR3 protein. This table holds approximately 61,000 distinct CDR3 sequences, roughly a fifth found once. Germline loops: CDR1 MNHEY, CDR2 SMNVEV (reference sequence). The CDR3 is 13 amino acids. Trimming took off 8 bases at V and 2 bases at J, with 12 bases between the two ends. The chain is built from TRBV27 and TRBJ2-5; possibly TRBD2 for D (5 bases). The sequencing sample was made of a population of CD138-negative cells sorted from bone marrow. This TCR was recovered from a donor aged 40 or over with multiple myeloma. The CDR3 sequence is CASGRRGQETQYF. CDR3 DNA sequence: TGTGCCAGCGGCCGTCGGGGTCAAGAGACCCAGTACTTC.